This section outlines one T cell receptor (beta chain) sequence together with its context. Its specificity is unknown. These data belong to a study of T cell responses to AZD1222 COVID-19 vaccine. The study's findings and limits: After two AZD1222 doses, spike-specific TCR breadth and depth rose versus day 0. Targeting of unmutated variant regions was reportedly seen in nearly half of spike-specific TCRs. In a largely white British group with more females than males, clonal diversity was possibly underestimated.

The V end lost 4 bases, the J end lost 7 bases, and 15 bases lay between the germline ends. The CDR3 is 14 residues long. CDR1 and CDR2 (germline): SGDLS, YYNGEE. The data were produced by immunoSEQ multiplex PCR, yet TCRdb's version contains in-frame clones alone and is incomplete. Found here are 100,000 or so clones, around 87% of them singletons; the top ten hold 9% to 15%. The sequences come from peripheral blood, collected on day 0 of AZD1222 vaccination. The source of this sequence is an adult in good health. This chain links TRBV9 with TRBJ2-1, with no clear D. CDR3 protein: CASSPGLSWNEQFF. CDR3 sequence (DNA): TGTGCCAGCAGCCCCGGGTTATCTTGGAATGAGCAGTTCTTC.